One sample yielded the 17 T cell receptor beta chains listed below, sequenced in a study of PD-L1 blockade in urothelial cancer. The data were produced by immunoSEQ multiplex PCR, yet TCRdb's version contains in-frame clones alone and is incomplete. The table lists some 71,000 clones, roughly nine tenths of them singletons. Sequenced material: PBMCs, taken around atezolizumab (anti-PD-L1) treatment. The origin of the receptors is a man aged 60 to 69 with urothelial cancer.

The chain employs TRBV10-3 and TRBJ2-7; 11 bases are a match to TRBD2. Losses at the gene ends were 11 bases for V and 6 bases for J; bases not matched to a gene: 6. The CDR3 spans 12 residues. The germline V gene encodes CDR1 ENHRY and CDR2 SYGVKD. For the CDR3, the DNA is TGTGCCGATAGCGGGAGGGCCGCCGAGCAGTACTTC. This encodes CADSGRAAEQYF.

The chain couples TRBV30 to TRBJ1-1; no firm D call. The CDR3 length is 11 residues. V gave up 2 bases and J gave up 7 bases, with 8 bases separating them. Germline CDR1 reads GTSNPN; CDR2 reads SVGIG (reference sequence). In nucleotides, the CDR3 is TGTGCCTGGAGTCTCCGGGGTGAAGCTTTCTTT. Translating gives CAWSLRGEAFF.

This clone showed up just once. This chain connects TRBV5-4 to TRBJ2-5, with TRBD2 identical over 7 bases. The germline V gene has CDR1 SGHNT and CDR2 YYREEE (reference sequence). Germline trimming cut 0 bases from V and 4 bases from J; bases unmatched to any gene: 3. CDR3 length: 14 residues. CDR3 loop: CASSLVGGGETQYF. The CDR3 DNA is TGTGCCAGCAGCTTGGTGGGCGGGGGAGAGACCCAGTACTTC.

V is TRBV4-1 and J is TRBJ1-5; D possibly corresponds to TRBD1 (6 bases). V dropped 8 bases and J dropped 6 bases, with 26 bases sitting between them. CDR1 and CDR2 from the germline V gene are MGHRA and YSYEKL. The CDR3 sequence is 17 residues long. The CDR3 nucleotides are TGCGCCAGCCCCCTTCGCGGAGTCGGGACATCGGGTCAGCCCCAGCATTTT. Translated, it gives CASPLRGVGTSGQPQHF.

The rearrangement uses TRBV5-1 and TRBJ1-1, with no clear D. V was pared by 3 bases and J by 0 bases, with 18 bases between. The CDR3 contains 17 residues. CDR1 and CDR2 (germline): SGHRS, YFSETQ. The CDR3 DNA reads TGCGCCAGCAGCTCGGGGTCCACTCAGACCATGAACACTGAAGCTTTCTTT. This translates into CASSSGSTQTMNTEAFF.

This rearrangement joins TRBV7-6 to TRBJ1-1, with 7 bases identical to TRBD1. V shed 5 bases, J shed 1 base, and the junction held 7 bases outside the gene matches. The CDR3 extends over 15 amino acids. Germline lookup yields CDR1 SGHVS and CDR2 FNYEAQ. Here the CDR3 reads CASSQQGTENTEAFF. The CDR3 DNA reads TGTGCCAGCAGCCAACAGGGGACGGAGAACACTGAAGCTTTCTTT.

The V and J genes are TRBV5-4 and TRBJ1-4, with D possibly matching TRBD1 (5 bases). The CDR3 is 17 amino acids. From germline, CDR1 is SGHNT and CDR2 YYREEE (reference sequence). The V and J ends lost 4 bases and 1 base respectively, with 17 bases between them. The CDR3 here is CASSPSGGIGTNEKLFF. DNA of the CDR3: TGTGCCAGCAGCCCGAGCGGGGGGATAGGAACTAATGAAAAACTGTTTTTT. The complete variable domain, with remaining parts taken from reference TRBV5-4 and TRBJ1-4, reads ETGVTQSPTHLIKTRGQQVTLRCSSQSGHNTVSWYQQALGQGPQFIFQYYREEENGRGNFPPRFSGLQFPNYSSELNVNALELDDSALYLCASSPSGGIGTNEKLFFGSGTQLSVL.

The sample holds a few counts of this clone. CDR3 in amino acids: CASSAPGTGEDTQYF. CDR3 nucleotides: TGTGCCAGCAGTGCCCCCGGGACAGGGGAAGATACGCAGTATTTT. The V call is TRBV28, the J call TRBJ2-3; TRBD1 matches at 10 bases. CDR1 is MDHEN and CDR2 is SYDVKM in the germline V gene. Losses at the gene ends were 5 bases for V and 5 bases for J; bases not matched to a gene: 7. CDR3 length equals 15 residues.

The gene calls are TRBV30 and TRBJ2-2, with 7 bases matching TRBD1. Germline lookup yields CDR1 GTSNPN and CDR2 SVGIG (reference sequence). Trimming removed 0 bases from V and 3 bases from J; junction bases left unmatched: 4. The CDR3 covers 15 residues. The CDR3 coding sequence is TGTGCCTGGAGTGTAATTGACAGGGACACCGGGGAGCTGTTTTTT. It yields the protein CAWSVIDRDTGELFF.

The CDR3 protein is CASNIRGSGTGELFF. CDR3 DNA sequence: TGTGCCAGCAATATCCGGGGTTCGGGCACCGGGGAGCTGTTTTTT. The chain recombines TRBV6-5 with TRBJ2-2; maybe TRBD2 (5 bases). Trimming left V 7 bases short and J 4 bases short, with 16 bases between. The germline CDR1 and CDR2 sequences are MNHEY and SVGAGI. This CDR3 region has 15 residues.

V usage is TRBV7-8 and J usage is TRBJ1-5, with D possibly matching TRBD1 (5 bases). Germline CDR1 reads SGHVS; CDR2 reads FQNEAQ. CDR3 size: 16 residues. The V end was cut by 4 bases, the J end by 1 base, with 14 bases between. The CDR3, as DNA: TGTGCCAGCAGCTCTCAGGGTGTGGGGAGCAATCAGCCCCAGCATTTT. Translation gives CASSSQGVGSNQPQHF. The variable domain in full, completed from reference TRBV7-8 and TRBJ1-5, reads GAGVSQSPRYKVAKRGQDVALRCDPISGHVSLFWYQQALGQGPEFLTYFQNEAQLDKSGLPSDRFFAERPEGSVSTLKIQRTQQEDSAVYLCASSSQGVGSNQPQHFGDGTRLSIL.

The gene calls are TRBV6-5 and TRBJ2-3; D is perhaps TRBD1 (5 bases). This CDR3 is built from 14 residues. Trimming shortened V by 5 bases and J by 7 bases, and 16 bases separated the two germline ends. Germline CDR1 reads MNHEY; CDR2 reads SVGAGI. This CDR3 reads CASSLSGQGYTQYF. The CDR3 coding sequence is TGTGCCAGCAGTCTTTCTGGACAAGGTTATACGCAGTATTTT.

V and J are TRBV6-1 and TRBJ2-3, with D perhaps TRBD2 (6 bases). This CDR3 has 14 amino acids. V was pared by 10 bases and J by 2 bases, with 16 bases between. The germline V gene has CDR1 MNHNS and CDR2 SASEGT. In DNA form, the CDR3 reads TGTGCCAACAGACCGGGACTTCACACAGATACGCAGTATTTT. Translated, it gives CANRPGLHTDTQYF.

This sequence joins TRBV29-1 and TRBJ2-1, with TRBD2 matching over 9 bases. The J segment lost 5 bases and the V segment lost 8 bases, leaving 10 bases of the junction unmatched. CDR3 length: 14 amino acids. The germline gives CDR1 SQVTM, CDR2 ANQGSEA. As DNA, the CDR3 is TGCAGCACGGCGGCTAGCGGGGCTAACAATGAGCAGTTCTTC. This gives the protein CSTAASGANNEQFF.

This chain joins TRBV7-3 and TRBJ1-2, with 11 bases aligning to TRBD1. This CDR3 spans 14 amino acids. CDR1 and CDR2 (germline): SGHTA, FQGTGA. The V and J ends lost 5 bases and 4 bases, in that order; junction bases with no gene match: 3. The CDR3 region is CASSPGTGGYGYTF. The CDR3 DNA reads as TGTGCCAGCAGCCCAGGGACAGGGGGCTATGGCTACACCTTC.

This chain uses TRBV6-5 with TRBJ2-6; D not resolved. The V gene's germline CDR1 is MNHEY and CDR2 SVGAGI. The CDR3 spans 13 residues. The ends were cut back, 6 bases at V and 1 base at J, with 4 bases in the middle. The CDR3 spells CASRRSGANVLTF. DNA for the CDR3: TGTGCCAGCAGGAGATCTGGGGCCAACGTCCTGACTTTC.

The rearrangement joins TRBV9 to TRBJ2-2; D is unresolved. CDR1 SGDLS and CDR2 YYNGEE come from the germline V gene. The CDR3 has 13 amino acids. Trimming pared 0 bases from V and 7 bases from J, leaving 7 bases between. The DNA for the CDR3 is TGTGCCAGCAGCGTAGTTCCCCGCGGGGAGCTGTTTTTT. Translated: CASSVVPRGELFF.